The clone carrying this T cell receptor beta chain showed up just a few times. Its antigen remains unidentified. Germline V gene lookup returns CDR1 SGHDT and CDR2 YYEEEE. The CDR3 extends over 16 amino acids. The V gene lost 0 bases and the J gene lost 4 bases, with 14 bases spanning the gap. The entry originates in a study of human T cells and chemical hapten exposure. The library tagged each cDNA molecule with unique molecular identifiers. As processed by the authors: The number of TCRs in each sample had a median of approximately 96,000 and spanned about 20,000 to 690,600. TCRdb itself ran the RACE reads through MiXCR, one entry per CDR3 protein. Here the V and J calls rest on TCRdb's processing, not on the authors' analysis. The sample shows 85,000 to 95,000 distinct CDR3 sequences, approximately 9% of them seen only once. Study observations and caveats: TCRs above 1 in 1000 frequency stayed constant with DPC sensitization.

Time point given: healthy volunteer bleed at 2 weeks. Extraction of total RNA was performed on unfractionated whole blood. Material for sequencing was whole blood. The receptor comes from a female donor in good health. Some clones in this sample may be carry-over from other donors' samples. This chain joins TRBV5-6 and TRBJ1-5; D is unclear. The CDR3 DNA follows: TGTGCCAGCAGCTTGGCGGCGGACTACCCGAATCAGCCCCAGCATTTT. Amino acid sequence: CASSLAADYPNQPQHF.